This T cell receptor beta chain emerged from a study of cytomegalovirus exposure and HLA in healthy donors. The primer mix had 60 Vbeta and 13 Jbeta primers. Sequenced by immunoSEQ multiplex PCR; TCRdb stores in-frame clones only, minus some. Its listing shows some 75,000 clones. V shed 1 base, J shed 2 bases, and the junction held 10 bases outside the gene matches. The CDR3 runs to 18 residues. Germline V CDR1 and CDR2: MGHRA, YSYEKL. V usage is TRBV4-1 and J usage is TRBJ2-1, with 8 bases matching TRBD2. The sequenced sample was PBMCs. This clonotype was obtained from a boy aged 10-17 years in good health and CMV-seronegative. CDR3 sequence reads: CASSQGETSGSTYNEQFF. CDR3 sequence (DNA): TGCGCCAGCAGCCAAGGGGAGACGAGCGGGAGCACCTACAATGAGCAGTTCTTC.